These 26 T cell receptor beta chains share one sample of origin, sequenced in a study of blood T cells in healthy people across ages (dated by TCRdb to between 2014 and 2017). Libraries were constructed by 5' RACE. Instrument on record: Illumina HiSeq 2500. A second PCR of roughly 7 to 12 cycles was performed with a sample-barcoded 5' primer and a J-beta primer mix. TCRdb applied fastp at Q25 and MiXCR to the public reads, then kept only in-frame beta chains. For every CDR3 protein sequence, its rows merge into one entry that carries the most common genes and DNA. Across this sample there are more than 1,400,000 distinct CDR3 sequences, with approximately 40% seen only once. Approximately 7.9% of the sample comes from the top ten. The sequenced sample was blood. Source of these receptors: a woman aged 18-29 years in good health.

Here the CDR3 DNA reads TGCGCCAGCAGCCAACATAAATTTTTGGGTCCAGAGGACAAAAAGGGTGGCTACACCTTC. Its translation is CASSQHKFLGPEDKKGGYTF. The genes are TRBV4-1 and TRBJ1-2; perhaps TRBD1 as D (5 bases). The CDR3 is 20 amino acids. Trimming removed 2 bases at V and 7 bases at J, with 32 bases between. CDR1 and CDR2 from the germline V gene are MGHRA and YSYEKL.

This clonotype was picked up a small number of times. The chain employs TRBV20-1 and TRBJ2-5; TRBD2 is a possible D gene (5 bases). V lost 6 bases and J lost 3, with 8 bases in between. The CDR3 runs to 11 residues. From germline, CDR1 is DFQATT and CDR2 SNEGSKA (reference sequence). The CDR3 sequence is CSALGEETQYF. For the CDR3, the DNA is TGCAGTGCGCTCGGGGAAGAGACCCAGTACTTC.

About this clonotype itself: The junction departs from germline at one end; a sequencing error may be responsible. CDR3 amino acids: CAGSEGSWDQPQHF. The CDR3 DNA reads TGTGCCGGCAGTGAAGGTAGTTGGGATCAGCCCCAGCATTTT. The chain uses TRBV6-1 and TRBJ1-5; D is uncertain. The CDR3 is made up of 14 amino acids. Germline V lookup: CDR1 MNHNS, CDR2 SASEGT.

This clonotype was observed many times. CDR3 coding DNA: TGTGCCAGCAGCTTCTTGGGGGAGCAGTTCTTC. Residues: CASSFLGEQFF. The V and J genes are TRBV11-1 and TRBJ2-1, with D hard to call. The CDR3 consists of 11 residues. CDR1 and CDR2 from the germline V gene are SGHAT and FQDESV (reference sequence). With 3 bases removed from V and 10 bases from J, the gap between germline ends came to 7 bases.

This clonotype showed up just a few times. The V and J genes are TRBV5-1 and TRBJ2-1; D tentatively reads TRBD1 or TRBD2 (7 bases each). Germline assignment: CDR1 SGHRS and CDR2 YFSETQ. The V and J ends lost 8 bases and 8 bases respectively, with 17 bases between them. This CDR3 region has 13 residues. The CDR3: CASTPQGGYEQFF. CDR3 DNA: TGCGCCAGTACACCCCAGGGGGGGTATGAGCAGTTCTTC.

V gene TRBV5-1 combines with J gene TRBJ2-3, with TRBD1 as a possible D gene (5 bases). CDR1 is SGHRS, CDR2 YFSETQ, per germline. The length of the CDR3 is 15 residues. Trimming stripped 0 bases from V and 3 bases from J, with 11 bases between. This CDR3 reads CASSLEGHVTDTQYF. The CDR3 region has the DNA TGCGCCAGCAGCTTGGAGGGGCACGTAACAGATACGCAGTATTTT.

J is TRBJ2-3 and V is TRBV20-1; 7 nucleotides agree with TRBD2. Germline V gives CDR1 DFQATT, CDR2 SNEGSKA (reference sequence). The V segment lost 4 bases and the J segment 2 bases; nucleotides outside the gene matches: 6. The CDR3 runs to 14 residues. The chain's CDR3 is CSATTSFFTDTQYF. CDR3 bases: TGCAGTGCTACGACTAGCTTCTTCACAGATACGCAGTATTTT.

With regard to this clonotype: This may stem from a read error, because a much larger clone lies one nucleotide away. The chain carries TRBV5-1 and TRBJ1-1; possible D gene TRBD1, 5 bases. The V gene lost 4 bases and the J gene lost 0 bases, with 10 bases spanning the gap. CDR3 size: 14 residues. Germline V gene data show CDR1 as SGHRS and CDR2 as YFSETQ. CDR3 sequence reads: CASSVPGMNTEAFF. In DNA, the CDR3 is TGCGCCAGCAGCGTCCCAGGGATGAACACTGAAGCTTTCTTT.

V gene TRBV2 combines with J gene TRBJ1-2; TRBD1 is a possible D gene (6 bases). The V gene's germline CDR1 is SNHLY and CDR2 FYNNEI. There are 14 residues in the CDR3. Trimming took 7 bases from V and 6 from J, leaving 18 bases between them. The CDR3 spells CASTGLTGQNGYTF. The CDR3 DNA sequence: TGTGCCAGCACGGGTCTCACAGGGCAGAATGGCTACACCTTC.

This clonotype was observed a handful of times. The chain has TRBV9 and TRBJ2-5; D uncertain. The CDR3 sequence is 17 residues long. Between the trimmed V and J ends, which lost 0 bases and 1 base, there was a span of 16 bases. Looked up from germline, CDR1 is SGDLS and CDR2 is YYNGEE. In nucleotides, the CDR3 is TGTGCCAGCAGCGTAGCTCCGAGAACGGAAACCCAAGAGACCCAGTACTTC. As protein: CASSVAPRTETQETQYF.

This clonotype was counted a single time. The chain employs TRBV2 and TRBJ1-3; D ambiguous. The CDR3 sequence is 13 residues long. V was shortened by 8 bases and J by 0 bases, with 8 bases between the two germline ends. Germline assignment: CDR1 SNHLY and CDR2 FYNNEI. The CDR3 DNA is TGTGCCAGCGCTAGGAACTCTGGAAACACCATATATTTT. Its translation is CASARNSGNTIYF. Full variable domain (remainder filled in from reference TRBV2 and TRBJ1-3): EPEVTQTPSHQVTQMGQEVILRCVPISNHLYFYWYRQILGQKVEFLVSFYNNEISEKSEIFDDQFSVERPDGSNFTLKIRSTKLEDSAMYFCASARNSGNTIYFGEGSWLTVV.

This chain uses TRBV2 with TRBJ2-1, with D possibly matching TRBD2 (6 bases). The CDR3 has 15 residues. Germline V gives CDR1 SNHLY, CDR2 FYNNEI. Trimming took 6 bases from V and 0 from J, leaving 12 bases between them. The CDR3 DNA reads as TGTGCCAGCAGCGGGAGTTCTAGCTCCTACAATGAGCAGTTCTTC. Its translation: CASSGSSSSYNEQFF.

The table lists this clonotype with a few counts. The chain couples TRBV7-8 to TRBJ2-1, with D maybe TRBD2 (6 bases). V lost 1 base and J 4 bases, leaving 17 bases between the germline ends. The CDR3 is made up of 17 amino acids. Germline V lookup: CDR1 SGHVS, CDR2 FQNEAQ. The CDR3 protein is CASSLVNPGVWYNEQFF. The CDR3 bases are TGTGCCAGCAGCTTAGTAAACCCGGGGGTGTGGTACAATGAGCAGTTCTTC.

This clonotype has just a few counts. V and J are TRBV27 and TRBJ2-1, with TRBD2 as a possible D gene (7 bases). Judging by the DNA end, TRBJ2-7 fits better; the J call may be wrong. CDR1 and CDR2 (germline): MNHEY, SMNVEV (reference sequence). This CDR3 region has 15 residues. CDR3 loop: CASSPTGGSYNEQYF. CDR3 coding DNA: TGTGCCAGCAGTCCCACGGGGGGCTCCTACAATGAGCAGTACTTC.

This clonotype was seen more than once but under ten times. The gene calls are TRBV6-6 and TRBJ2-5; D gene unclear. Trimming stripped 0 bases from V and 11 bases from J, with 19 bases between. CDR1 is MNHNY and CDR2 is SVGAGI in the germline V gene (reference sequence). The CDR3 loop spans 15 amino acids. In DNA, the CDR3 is TGTGCCAGCAGTTACTCTCTGTTCCCCGCGCATGAGCAGTACTTC. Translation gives CASSYSLFPAHEQYF.

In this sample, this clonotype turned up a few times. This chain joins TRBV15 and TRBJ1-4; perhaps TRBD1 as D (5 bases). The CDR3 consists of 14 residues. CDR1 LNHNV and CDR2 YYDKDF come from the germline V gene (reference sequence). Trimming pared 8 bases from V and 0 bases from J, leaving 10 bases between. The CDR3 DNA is TGTGCCACCGGCCCAGGGACAACTAATGAAAAACTGTTTTTT. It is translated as CATGPGTTNEKLFF.

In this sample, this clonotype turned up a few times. The CDR3 protein is CASSRSGTREKLFF. CDR3 DNA sequence: TGTGCCAGCAGCCGCTCAGGGACGCGGGAAAAACTGTTTTTT. The genes are TRBV7-9 and TRBJ1-4; TRBD1 might be the D (5 bases). Trimming took 5 bases from V and 8 from J, leaving 15 bases between them. CDR1 and CDR2 from the germline V gene are SEHNR and FQNEAQ (reference sequence). This CDR3 has 14 residues.

CDR3 coding DNA: TGTGCCAGCAGCTTGGTGGCCGAAGGGTATGGCTACACCTTC. It yields the protein CASSLVAEGYGYTF. V usage is TRBV5-6 and J usage is TRBJ1-2; D unclear. V was pared by 0 bases and J by 5 bases, with 11 bases between. CDR3 size: 14 residues. Per germline, CDR1 SGHDT and CDR2 YYEEEE.

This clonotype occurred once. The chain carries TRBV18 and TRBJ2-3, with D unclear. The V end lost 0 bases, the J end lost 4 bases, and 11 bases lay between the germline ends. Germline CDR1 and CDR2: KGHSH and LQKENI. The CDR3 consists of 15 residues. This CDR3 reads CASSPPGKAADTQYF. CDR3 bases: TGTGCCAGCTCACCACCGGGGAAGGCGGCAGATACGCAGTATTTT.

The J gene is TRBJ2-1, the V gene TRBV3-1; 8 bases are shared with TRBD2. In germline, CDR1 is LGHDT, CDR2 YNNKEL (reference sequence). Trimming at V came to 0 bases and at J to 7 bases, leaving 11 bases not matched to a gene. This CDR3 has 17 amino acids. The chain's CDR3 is CASSQDHSLGGGNEQFF. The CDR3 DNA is TGTGCCAGCAGCCAAGATCATAGCTTGGGCGGGGGGAATGAGCAGTTCTTC.

CDR3 loop: CASSQRTSGSPYEQYF. The CDR3 region has the DNA TGCGCCAGCAGCCAAAGAACTAGCGGGAGCCCCTACGAGCAGTACTTC. This rearrangement joins TRBV4-1 to TRBJ2-5; the match to TRBD2 covers 11 bases. The J call could be wrong; TRBJ2-7 is a better fit for the DNA end. This CDR3 has 16 residues. CDR1 is MGHRA, CDR2 YSYEKL, per germline.

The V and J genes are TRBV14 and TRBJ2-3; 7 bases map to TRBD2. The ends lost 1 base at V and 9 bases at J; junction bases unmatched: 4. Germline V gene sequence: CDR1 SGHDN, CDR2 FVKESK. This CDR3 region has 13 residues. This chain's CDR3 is CASSQGKGGTQYF. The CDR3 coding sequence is TGTGCCAGCAGCCAAGGCAAGGGAGGGACGCAGTATTTT.

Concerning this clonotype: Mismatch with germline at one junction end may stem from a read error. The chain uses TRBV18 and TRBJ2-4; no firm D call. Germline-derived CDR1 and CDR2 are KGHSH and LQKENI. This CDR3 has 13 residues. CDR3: CASPPIAKNIQYF. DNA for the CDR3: TGTGCCAGCCCACCGATAGCCAAAAACATTCAGTACTTC.

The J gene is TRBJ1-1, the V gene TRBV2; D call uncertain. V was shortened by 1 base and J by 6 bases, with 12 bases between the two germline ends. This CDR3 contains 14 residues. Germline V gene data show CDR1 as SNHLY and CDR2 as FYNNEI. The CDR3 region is CASSEGMGFPEAFF. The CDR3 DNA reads TGTGCCAGCAGTGAAGGTATGGGGTTCCCTGAAGCTTTCTTT.

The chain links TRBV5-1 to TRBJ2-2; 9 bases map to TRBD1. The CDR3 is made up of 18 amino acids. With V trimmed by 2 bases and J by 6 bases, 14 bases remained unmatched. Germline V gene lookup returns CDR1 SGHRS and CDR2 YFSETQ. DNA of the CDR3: TGCGCCAGCAGCTTAAGGGGCTTGACAGGGGGAGGCGCCGGGGAGCTGTTTTTT. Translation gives CASSLRGLTGGGAGELFF.

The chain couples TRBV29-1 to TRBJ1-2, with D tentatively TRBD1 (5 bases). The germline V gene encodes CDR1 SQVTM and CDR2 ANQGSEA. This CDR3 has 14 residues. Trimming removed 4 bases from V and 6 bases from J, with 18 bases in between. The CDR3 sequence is CSVGGRVESDGYTF. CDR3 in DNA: TGCAGCGTTGGTGGCAGGGTAGAAAGCGATGGCTACACCTTC. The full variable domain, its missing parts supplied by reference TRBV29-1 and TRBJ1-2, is SAVISQKPSRDICQRGTSLTIQCQVDSQVTMMFWYRQQPGQSLTLIATANQGSEATYESGFVIDKFPISRPNLTFSTLTVSNMSPEDSSIYLCSVGGRVESDGYTFGSGTRLTVV.